The clone carrying this T cell receptor (beta chain) was seen a handful of times. Its target is unknown. Sequencing targeted expressed TCRB transcripts, as all isolated RNA had been reverse transcribed. TCRdb's copy holds only in-frame clones and misses some; the assay was immunoSEQ multiplex PCR. The data contain about 620,000 clones, 15% to 17% of them singletons. This sample is part of a study of beta chain features in type 1 diabetes. Study results and caveats: Patients and controls would be equally affected if PCR favored shorter templates. The study found that naive, central memory and Treg TCRB repertoires appeared more similar in patients than in healthy donors.

Blood was drawn once from each donor into heparinised tubes. The draws averaged approximately 110 mL. This CDR3 is built from 14 residues. V was shortened by 0 bases and J by 9 bases, with 16 bases between the two germline ends. The germline gives CDR1 SGHNT, CDR2 YYREEE (reference sequence). This sequence joins TRBV5-4 and TRBJ2-7; D ambiguous. The clonotype comes from a man aged 18-30 years in good health. The sample taken for sequencing was naive CD4+ T cells from blood. CDR3 sequence: CASSLDPEPRWQYF. Here the CDR3 DNA reads TGTGCCAGCAGCTTGGATCCGGAGCCTCGATGGCAGTACTTC.